A single sample is the source of the 24 T cell receptor beta chains below, sequenced in a study of CD8 T cells in ankylosing spondylitis. One entry per CDR3 protein results from TCRdb running MiXCR on the 5' RACE reads. The table has tens of thousands of distinct CDR3 sequences, about 30% seen once. The material sequenced was synovial fluid, either unsorted or a sorted T cell fraction (not recorded which). Receptor source: a male donor with ankylosing spondylitis.

This clonotype was seen repeatedly, ten times or more. The gene calls are TRBV7-9 and TRBJ1-4; D may be TRBD1 (5 bases). There are 13 residues in the CDR3. Germline values: CDR1 SEHNR, CDR2 FQNEAQ (reference sequence). Trimming pared 5 bases from V and 8 bases from J, leaving 12 bases between. In DNA form, the CDR3 reads TGTGCCAGCAGCGGAGTGGGGGACGAAAAACTGTTTTTT. The encoded protein is CASSGVGDEKLFF. The full variable domain, in which reference TRBV7-9 and TRBJ1-4 provide the parts outside the CDR3, is DTGVSQNPRHKITKRGQNVTFRCDPISEHNRLYWYRQTLGQGPEFLTYFQNEAQLEKSRLLSDRFSAERPKGSFSTLEIQRTEQGDSAMYLCASSGVGDEKLFFGSGTQLSVL.

At least ten counts were recorded for this clonotype. This chain connects TRBV4-1 to TRBJ2-2; no definite D call. The length of the CDR3 is 13 residues. Per germline, CDR1 MGHRA and CDR2 YSYEKL. Trimming took 0 bases from V and 6 from J, leaving 5 bases between them. In DNA form, the CDR3 reads TGCGCCAGCAGCCAAGAGAATGCCGGGGAGCTGTTTTTT. It is translated as CASSQENAGELFF.

In its sample, this clonotype was seen a few times. This chain uses TRBV7-9 with TRBJ1-1, with D uncertain. V was clipped by 5 bases and J by 7 bases, with 14 bases between them. This CDR3 is built from 13 residues. CDR1 is SEHNR, CDR2 FQNEAQ, per germline (reference sequence). The CDR3 region is CASSPLMADEAFF. CDR3 DNA sequence: TGTGCCAGCAGCCCGTTGATGGCGGATGAAGCTTTCTTT.

This clonotype has just a few counts. This sequence joins TRBV5-1 and TRBJ2-1; D remains unclear. Deletions cut 4 bases from V and 1 base from J, with 9 bases between. The CDR3 has 14 residues. The germline V gene encodes CDR1 SGHRS and CDR2 YFSETQ. The CDR3 sequence: CASSPLGSYNEQFF. DNA for the CDR3: TGCGCCAGCAGCCCTCTCGGTTCCTACAATGAGCAGTTCTTC.

The chain recombines TRBV14 with TRBJ2-1; D is unclear. V was shortened by 3 bases and J by 5 bases, with 5 bases between the two germline ends. The CDR3 length is 12 residues. Germline V gene lookup returns CDR1 SGHDN and CDR2 FVKESK. As DNA, the CDR3 is TGTGCCAGCAGCCAGTTCCACAATGAGCAGTTCTTC. This encodes CASSQFHNEQFF.

The J gene is TRBJ2-5, the V gene TRBV24-1, with 12 bases matching TRBD2. The CDR3 extends over 19 amino acids. J lost 2 bases, V lost 3 bases, and 12 bases had no gene match. CDR1 KGHDR and CDR2 SFDVKD come from the germline V gene. CDR3 amino acids: CATSDPGLAGWPGQETQYF. Written as DNA, the CDR3 is TGTGCCACCAGTGATCCCGGACTAGCGGGATGGCCGGGTCAAGAGACCCAGTACTTC.

The chain carries TRBV5-6 and TRBJ2-7, with D possibly matching TRBD1 (6 bases). Germline CDR1 and CDR2: SGHDT and YYEEEE. The CDR3 sequence is 12 residues long. Trimming pared 4 bases from V and 8 bases from J, leaving 13 bases between. The CDR3 spells CASSEITGKQYF. For the CDR3, the DNA is TGTGCCAGCAGCGAGATTACAGGGAAGCAGTACTTC.

This clonotype was counted at least ten times. J is TRBJ1-2 and V is TRBV3-1; D not certain. The germline V gene has CDR1 LGHDT and CDR2 YNNKEL (reference sequence). The CDR3 totals 17 residues. Deletions cut 4 bases from V and 3 bases from J, with 21 bases between. CDR3 residues: CASSPETLAGDDYGYTF. The CDR3 DNA sequence: TGTGCCAGCAGCCCGGAAACCCTCGCAGGCGATGACTATGGCTACACCTTC.

In its sample, this clonotype was seen many times. V gene TRBV4-2 combines with J gene TRBJ1-1; D is perhaps TRBD1 (6 bases). The V and J ends lost 1 base and 3 bases respectively, with 12 bases between them. The germline V gene encodes CDR1 LGHNA and CDR2 YNFKEQ. This CDR3 is built from 15 residues. The CDR3 sequence is CASSQAGGEDTEAFF. The CDR3 DNA follows: TGTGCCAGCAGCCAAGCCGGGGGCGAAGACACTGAAGCTTTCTTT.

This clonotype was observed many times. The rearrangement links TRBV7-8 to TRBJ2-1; D is perhaps TRBD1 or TRBD2 (5 bases each). The CDR3 extends over 16 amino acids. V was trimmed by 5 bases and J by 0 bases, leaving 14 bases between them. Germline V gives CDR1 SGHVS, CDR2 FQNEAQ. In DNA, the CDR3 is TGTGCCAGCAGCGAACCCGGGACGATCTCCTACAATGAGCAGTTCTTC. Protein product: CASSEPGTISYNEQFF.

This clonotype was recorded at least ten times. This rearrangement joins TRBV2 to TRBJ2-7; D is ambiguous. This CDR3 contains 11 residues. The germline V and J ends were trimmed by 3 bases and 6 bases, with 6 bases remaining between them. Germline CDR1 and CDR2: SNHLY and FYNNEI. CDR3 amino acids: CASSEIGEQYF. CDR3 coding DNA: TGTGCCAGCAGTGAGATCGGCGAGCAGTACTTC.

This clonotype came up a few times. This chain links TRBV3-1 with TRBJ2-7; 8 nucleotides match TRBD2. This CDR3 comprises 16 residues. From germline, CDR1 is LGHDT and CDR2 YNNKEL (reference sequence). With V trimmed by 0 bases and J by 3 bases, 7 bases remained unmatched. The CDR3 nucleotides are TGTGCCAGCAGCCAAGACCCGGCTAGCGGGCTCTACGAGCAGTACTTC. Its protein product is CASSQDPASGLYEQYF.

This chain links TRBV7-9 with TRBJ2-7; D gene unclear. CDR1 and CDR2 from the germline V gene are SEHNR and FQNEAQ (reference sequence). The V end was cut by 2 bases, the J end by 5 bases, with 7 bases between. The CDR3 has 12 residues. The CDR3 reads CASSLRFDEQYF. The CDR3 region has the DNA TGTGCCAGCAGCTTAAGGTTTGACGAGCAGTACTTC. The full variable domain, rest sourced from reference TRBV7-9 and TRBJ2-7, is DTGVSQNPRHKITKRGQNVTFRCDPISEHNRLYWYRQTLGQGPEFLTYFQNEAQLEKSRLLSDRFSAERPKGSFSTLEIQRTEQGDSAMYLCASSLRFDEQYFGPGTRLTVT.

The gene calls are TRBV7-6 and TRBJ2-2; 9 nucleotides line up with TRBD2. Germline V CDR1 and CDR2: SGHVS, FNYEAQ. The CDR3 has 17 amino acids. V was clipped by 5 bases and J by 0 bases; unmatched bases: 7. In DNA, the CDR3 is TGTGCCAGCAGCGCCTCTAGCGGGGTGGCGAACACCGGGGAGCTGTTTTTT. Translated: CASSASSGVANTGELFF.

This clonotype turned up a few times. V usage is TRBV7-8 and J usage is TRBJ2-2, with D possibly being TRBD1 (5 bases). This CDR3 has 15 residues. Germline CDR1 SGHVS, CDR2 FQNEAQ. Trimming shortened V by 1 base and J by 4 bases, and 10 bases separated the two germline ends. The CDR3 DNA reads as TGTGCCAGCAGCTTAGTCAGGGCCTCCACCGGGGAGCTGTTTTTT. It encodes CASSLVRASTGELFF.

This clonotype was found many times. V usage is TRBV7-6 and J usage is TRBJ2-6; 7 nucleotides line up with TRBD2. Trimming removed 1 base from V and 3 bases from J; junction bases left unmatched: 9. Germline V lookup: CDR1 SGHVS, CDR2 FNYEAQ. The CDR3 totals 18 residues. The CDR3 coding sequence is TGTGCCAGCAGCTTAGAGGTTTTAAGGGAGGGTGGGGCCAACGTCCTGACTTTC. Translating gives CASSLEVLREGGANVLTF. Using reference TRBV7-6 and TRBJ2-6 for the parts outside the CDR3, the full variable domain is GAGVSQSPRYKVTKRGQDVALRCDPISGHVSLYWYRQALGQGPEFLTYFNYEAQQDKSGLPNDRFSAERPEGSISTLTIQRTEQRDSAMYRCASSLEVLREGGANVLTFGAGSRLTVL.

The genes are TRBV30 and TRBJ2-6; D may be TRBD1 (6 bases). V lost 0 bases and J 1 base, leaving 10 bases between the germline ends. The CDR3 is 16 residues long. CDR1 and CDR2 from the germline V gene are GTSNPN and SVGIG (reference sequence). CDR3 DNA: TGTGCCTGGAGTGTACAGGGAATATCTGGGGCCAACGTCCTGACTTTC. Residues: CAWSVQGISGANVLTF.

This clonotype was detected a few times. V gene TRBV12-5 combines with J gene TRBJ2-1; D is ambiguous. Trimming removed 8 bases at V and 9 bases at J, with 8 bases between. The CDR3 is 10 residues long. Germline assignment: CDR1 LGHNT and CDR2 FRNRAP. The chain's CDR3 is CASYRGEQFF. CDR3 DNA: TGTGCTAGTTACCGCGGTGAGCAGTTCTTC.

The V gene is TRBV25-1, the J gene TRBJ2-1, with TRBD1 matching 8 bases. The CDR3 contains 15 residues. The germline gives CDR1 MGHDK, CDR2 SYGVNS. V gave up 7 bases and J gave up 0 bases; unmatched junction bases: 5. CDR3 sequence (DNA): TGTGCCAGCACCCACAGGGGGACCTCCTACAATGAGCAGTTCTTC. Protein sequence: CASTHRGTSYNEQFF.

This clonotype was seen repeatedly, ten times or more. In DNA, the CDR3 is TGTGCCAGCAGTTTGTTAGGGCCCAAAAACATTCAGTACTTC. This gives the protein CASSLLGPKNIQYF. The rearrangement links TRBV27 to TRBJ2-4, with no clear D. V lost 3 bases and J lost 2, with 8 bases in between. The germline gives CDR1 MNHEY, CDR2 SMNVEV (reference sequence). The CDR3 runs to 14 residues.

This clonotype occurred once. This chain connects TRBV25-1 to TRBJ1-5; D ambiguous. The CDR3 runs 13 residues. Trimming took off 6 bases at V and 0 bases at J, with 6 bases between the two ends. CDR1 is MGHDK, CDR2 SYGVNS, per germline. The CDR3 DNA reads TGTGCCAGCAGAGGGTATAGCAATCAGCCCCAGCATTTT. This codes for CASRGYSNQPQHF.

CDR3 bases: TGTGCCAGCGAAGGGCACAGTGACAGTGAGCAGTTCTTC. This codes for CASEGHSDSEQFF. This chain uses TRBV2 with TRBJ2-1; D may be TRBD1 (5 bases). Trimming removed 8 bases at V and 9 bases at J, with 17 bases between. The CDR3 runs to 13 residues. Germline assignment: CDR1 SNHLY and CDR2 FYNNEI.

The J gene is TRBJ2-6, the V gene TRBV11-2; 8 bases are shared with TRBD2. V shed 5 bases and J 2 bases; nucleotides not matched to a gene: 11. The V gene's germline CDR1 is SGHAT and CDR2 FQNNGV. The CDR3 extends over 18 amino acids. The CDR3 DNA reads TGTGCCAGCAGCCCGATCGCGGGGGGAAGGCCTGGGGCCAACGTCCTGACTTTC. Its protein is CASSPIAGGRPGANVLTF.

The chain is built from TRBV11-2 and TRBJ2-3; possibly TRBD2 for D (7 bases). Looked up from germline, CDR1 is SGHAT and CDR2 is FQNNGV. This CDR3 comprises 16 residues. V was pared by 4 bases and J by 2 bases, with 16 bases between. The CDR3 DNA reads as TGTGCCAGCAGCTCCAGGGGAAGCGGGGTCACAGATACGCAGTATTTT. This gives the protein CASSSRGSGVTDTQYF.